Each of the 18 T cell receptor beta chains below was sequenced from the same sample in a study of OX40 agonist ivuxolimab in advanced cancers. Libraries were prepared by immunoSEQ multiplex PCR; TCRdb keeps only in-frame clonotypes and omits some of them. The profile shows 55,000 to 70,000 clones, approximately 90% of them singletons. The sample here was CD4+ or CD8+ T cells sorted from blood, taken in a trial of the OX40 agonist ivuxolimab. The receptor set was obtained from an adult with an advanced solid tumor such as melanoma, head and neck, liver or kidney cancer.

The V and J genes are TRBV5-1 and TRBJ2-3; 11 nucleotides line up with TRBD1. The CDR3 spans 16 residues. The germline V gene encodes CDR1 SGHRS and CDR2 YFSETQ. The V segment lost 4 bases and the J segment 3 bases; nucleotides outside the gene matches: 7. CDR3 region: CASSRTGTGGTDTQYF. CDR3 bases: TGCGCCAGCAGCCGGACCGGGACAGGGGGTACAGATACGCAGTATTTT.

The rearrangement joins TRBV19 to TRBJ1-5; TRBD1 agrees at 7 bases. The germline CDR1 and CDR2 sequences are LNHDA and SQIVND (reference sequence). This CDR3 is 15 amino acids long. The J segment lost 2 bases and the V segment lost 5 bases, leaving 6 bases of the junction unmatched. CDR3 DNA: TGTGCCAGTAGTCGTACAGGGGCCGGCAATCAGCCCCAGCATTTT. It specifies CASSRTGAGNQPQHF.

A word on this clone: One end of the junction is discordant with germline, which a read error may explain. The chain links TRBV5-1 to TRBJ2-6; a possible D gene is TRBD1 (5 bases). This CDR3 is built from 15 residues. Germline CDR1 is SGHRS and CDR2 is YFSETQ. The CDR3 here is CASSSTVSGTNVLTF. The CDR3, as DNA: TGCGCCAGCAGCTCGACAGTGTCTGGGACCAACGTCCTGACTTTC.

This clone appeared a single time. This chain connects TRBV5-1 to TRBJ2-2, with 7 nucleotides matching TRBD1. V was clipped by 4 bases and J by 1 base; unmatched bases: 7. CDR3 length equals 16 residues. Germline V gives CDR1 SGHRS, CDR2 YFSETQ. CDR3 sequence (DNA): TGCGCCAGCAGCCGAGCGGACAGGAGGAACACCGGGGAGCTGTTTTTT. It is translated as CASSRADRRNTGELFF. Full variable domain (outside the CDR3, taken from reference TRBV5-1 and TRBJ2-2): KAGVTQTPRYLIKTRGQQVTLSCSPISGHRSVSWYQQTPGQGLQFLFEYFSETQRNKGNFPGRFSGRQFSNSRSEMNVSTLELGDSALYLCASSRADRRNTGELFFGEGSRLTVL.

This clone was picked up a small number of times. The V call is TRBV6-5, the J call TRBJ1-2; 9 nucleotides line up with TRBD1. The germline V gene encodes CDR1 MNHEY and CDR2 SVGAGI. With 5 bases clipped from V and 3 bases from J, the junction kept 7 bases outside the gene matches. The CDR3 sequence is 15 residues long. This chain's CDR3 is CASSAPGQGDYGYTF. In nucleotides, the CDR3 is TGTGCCAGCAGTGCTCCGGGACAGGGCGACTATGGCTACACCTTC.

This clone has only one observation. The V call is TRBV6-5, the J call TRBJ2-7; no clear D. Per the germline V gene, CDR1 is MNHEY and CDR2 is SVGAGI. The V and J ends lost 5 bases and 0 bases respectively, with 11 bases between them. The CDR3 loop spans 14 amino acids. CDR3 in DNA: TGTGCCAGCAGTGCCTCCCATCCCTCCTACGAGCAGTACTTC. Translated, it gives CASSASHPSYEQYF.

This chain uses TRBV19 with TRBJ1-2; a weak D match, TRBD1 (5 bases). The V end was cut by 3 bases, the J end by 7 bases, with 12 bases between. The length of the CDR3 is 13 residues. CDR1 is LNHDA, CDR2 SQIVND, per germline (reference sequence). The DNA for the CDR3 is TGTGCCAGTAGTATGCCCCAGGGAGTTGGCTACACCTTC. This codes for CASSMPQGVGYTF.

This clone was seen a single time. The chain has TRBV5-1 and TRBJ1-1; TRBD1 might be the D (6 bases). Trimming pared 0 bases from V and 2 bases from J, leaving 17 bases between. This CDR3 has 17 amino acids. Germline loops: CDR1 SGHRS, CDR2 YFSETQ. The CDR3 nucleotides read TGCGCCAGCAGCTTGGCCCAGGGGCTGTTTGAAAACACTGAAGCTTTCTTT. Translated: CASSLAQGLFENTEAFF. The variable domain in full, completed from reference TRBV5-1 and TRBJ1-1, reads KAGVTQTPRYLIKTRGQQVTLSCSPISGHRSVSWYQQTPGQGLQFLFEYFSETQRNKGNFPGRFSGRQFSNSRSEMNVSTLELGDSALYLCASSLAQGLFENTEAFFGQGTRLTVV.

The chain is built from TRBV21-1 and TRBJ2-7. TRBV21-1 counts as a pseudogene. The CDR3 extends over 13 amino acids. The CDR3: CASSRGGFGEQYF. In DNA, the CDR3 is TGTGCCAGCTCCAGGGGAGGTTTTGGGGAACAGTACTTC.

The table lists this clone with a few counts. The chain recombines TRBV14 with TRBJ2-6; D is ambiguous. The CDR3 covers 16 residues. CDR1 is SGHDN, CDR2 FVKESK, per germline. V was pared by 2 bases and J by 0 bases, with 8 bases between. The CDR3 region is CASSQLLSSGANVLTF. The CDR3 DNA sequence: TGTGCCAGCAGCCAACTACTGAGCTCTGGGGCCAACGTCCTGACTTTC.

This clone was seen a handful of times. CDR3 bases: TGTGCCAGCAGTGAAGCGGCCCCCTACGAGCAGTACTTC. Encoded protein: CASSEAAPYEQYF. The J gene is TRBJ2-7, the V gene TRBV6-1; D uncertain. This CDR3 is 13 amino acids long. Germline V lookup: CDR1 MNHNS, CDR2 SASEGT. V was shortened by 0 bases and J by 2 bases, with 5 bases between the two germline ends.

This sequence joins TRBV5-6 and TRBJ1-5; D is unresolved. The CDR3 consists of 13 residues. Trimming removed 3 bases from V and 6 bases from J, with 10 bases in between. Germline CDR1 reads SGHDT; CDR2 reads YYEEEE. CDR3 loop: CASSSHPFQPQHF. In DNA, the CDR3 is TGTGCCAGCAGCTCCCATCCCTTTCAGCCCCAGCATTTT.

The chain combines TRBV7-9 with TRBJ1-2; perhaps TRBD1 as D (6 bases). Germline CDR1 SEHNR, CDR2 FQNEAQ (reference sequence). The CDR3 contains 15 residues. The ends were cut back, 4 bases at V and 4 bases at J, with 16 bases in the middle. The CDR3 sequence: CASSSLTGFRYGYTF. The DNA of the CDR3 is TGTGCCAGCAGCTCACTAACAGGGTTCCGCTATGGCTACACCTTC.

The rearrangement links TRBV18 to TRBJ1-4, with TRBD1 matching over 8 bases. The germline V gene has CDR1 KGHSH and CDR2 LQKENI. The V segment lost 3 bases and the J segment 5 bases; nucleotides outside the gene matches: 2. The CDR3 runs 14 residues. CDR3 protein: CASSPGTGNEKLFF. CDR3 in DNA: TGTGCCAGCTCACCGGGGACAGGAAATGAAAAACTGTTTTTT. Filled out from reference TRBV18 and TRBJ1-4, the complete variable domain reads NAGVMQNPRHLVRRRGQEARLRCSPMKGHSHVYWYRQLPEEGLKFMVYLQKENIIDESGMPKERFSAEFPKEGPSILRIQQVVRGDSAAYFCASSPGTGNEKLFFGSGTQLSVL.

The chain joins TRBV5-1 to TRBJ1-4; D remains unclear. The ends were cut back, 2 bases at V and 0 bases at J, with 5 bases in the middle. This CDR3 is built from 14 residues. CDR1 and CDR2 (germline): SGHRS, YFSETQ. The CDR3 DNA follows: TGCGCCAGCAGCTTACTAGCAACTAATGAAAAACTGTTTTTT. Translating it yields CASSLLATNEKLFF.

The rearrangement uses TRBV10-3 and TRBJ1-1; possibly TRBD1 for D (5 bases). V was clipped by 6 bases and J by 1 base, with 15 bases between them. This CDR3 comprises 15 residues. Germline loops: CDR1 ENHRY, CDR2 SYGVKD. CDR3 coding DNA: TGTGCCATCAGAGCGAGCGGAGGGGCGAACACTGAAGCTTTCTTT. It encodes CAIRASGGANTEAFF.

The chain uses TRBV18 and TRBJ1-2, with D tentatively TRBD1 (6 bases). V lost 4 bases, J lost 8 bases, and 11 bases lay in between. The CDR3 spans 12 residues. Germline assignment: CDR1 KGHSH and CDR2 LQKENI. In DNA form, the CDR3 reads TGTGCCAGCTCACGGCCAGGGGAAGGCTACACCTTC. Translating it yields CASSRPGEGYTF.

As concerns this clone: Mismatch with germline at one junction end may stem from a read error. The rearrangement uses TRBV28 and TRBJ1-2; 7 bases are shared with TRBD1. The CDR3 spans 11 residues. CDR1 and CDR2 from the germline V gene are MDHEN and SYDVKM. CDR3 region: CASSRIPGQHF. In DNA, the CDR3 is TGTGCCAGCAGTCGTATTCCGGGACAGCACTTC.